Included here is one TCR beta chain sequence, with context. What it binds is unknown. One junction end disagrees with the germline gene, perhaps due to a read error. In terms of origin and age, donors were healthy Caucasian individuals from Russia aged roughly 6 to 95. This sample stems from a study of blood T cells in healthy people across ages. Whole-study results and caveats: It was not known whether donors were CMV positive (a possible confounder of expanded clonotype changes). Unsorted PBMC material precluded a definitive naive versus antigen-experienced comparison.

A sample-barcoded 5' primer and a J-beta primer mix were used in a second PCR of about 7 to 12 cycles. TCRdb fed the 5' RACE reads into MiXCR, producing one record per CDR3 protein. Of hundreds of thousands of distinct CDR3 sequences listed, around 54% are singletons. This clonotype was sampled from a man aged 60 to 69 in good health. Sequenced sample: blood.

The CDR3 sequence is CAISEIRGGSSYNEQFF. In nucleotides, the CDR3 is TGTGCCATCAGTGAAATCCGGGGGGGAAGCTCCTACAATGAGCAGTTCTTC. The chain carries TRBV6-1 and TRBJ2-1; TRBD2 aligns across 8 bases. The CDR3 is made up of 17 amino acids. Germline values: CDR1 MNHNS, CDR2 SASEGT.